Listed below are T cell receptor beta chains from one sample, sequenced in a study of blood T cell repertoires in COVID-19. The protocol was immunoSEQ multiplex PCR, while the TCRdb copy is restricted to in-frame clones and leaves out a portion. The sample records 200,000 to 250,000 clones, 81% being singletons. Sequencing used peripheral blood. Receptor source: an elderly woman with COVID-19, enrolled during active disease. The conserved cysteine and the conserved F or W are not part of the CDR3 here.

cdr3_length: 15; v_call: TRBV7-2; cdr3_aa: ASSALEAPSWTGELF
cdr3_length: 13; v_call: TRBV19; cdr3_aa: ASSTRTGASEKLF
cdr3_length: 12; v_call: TRBV3-1/TRBV3-2; cdr3_aa: ASSLQSYSYEQY
cdr3_length: 14; v_call: TRBV11-2; cdr3_aa: ASSLVSGGTTGELF
cdr3_length: 12; v_call: TRBV11-3; cdr3_aa: ASTRTSGRETQY
cdr3_length: 12; v_call: TRBV2; cdr3_aa: ASPSGGVTDTQY
cdr3_length: 12; v_call: TRBV5-1; cdr3_aa: ASSYRESTDTQY
cdr3_length: 16; v_call: TRBV4-1; cdr3_aa: ASSQDFRGPPVSDTQY
cdr3_length: 15; v_call: TRBV28; cdr3_aa: ASSTLLAGGGGETQY
cdr3_length: 12; v_call: TRBV29-1; cdr3_aa: SVGMGQSTDTQY
cdr3_length: 11; v_call: TRBV11-1; cdr3_aa: ASSSGRVNEQF
cdr3_length: 11; v_call: TRBV29-1; cdr3_aa: SEGTSGKETQY
cdr3_length: 11; v_call: TRBV24-1; cdr3_aa: ATSKGGNQPQH
cdr3_length: 13; v_call: TRBV7-3; cdr3_aa: ASSLSSSGANVLT
cdr3_length: 15; v_call: TRBV7-2; cdr3_aa: ASSFRHPLAGEYEQY
cdr3_length: 11; v_call: TRBV5-4; cdr3_aa: ASSLGREGGYT
cdr3_length: 11; v_call: TRBV11-2; cdr3_aa: ASSSGDGREQY
cdr3_length: 13; v_call: TRBV5-5; cdr3_aa: ASSFAGGNTGELF
cdr3_length: 11; v_call: TRBV11-2; cdr3_aa: ASRRQAREKLF
cdr3_length: 15; v_call: TRBV7-9; cdr3_aa: ASSLEGVGRGRAEAF
cdr3_length: 13; v_call: TRBV7-2; cdr3_aa: ASSLGDRNNSPLH
cdr3_length: 13; v_call: TRBV7-8; cdr3_aa: ASSHNGRRVSEQY
cdr3_length: 11; v_call: TRBV3-1/TRBV3-2; cdr3_aa: ASSRQFNQPQH
cdr3_length: 13; v_call: TRBV5-1; cdr3_aa: ASSNAFGMNTEAF
cdr3_length: 13; v_call: TRBV6-5; cdr3_aa: ASRSGTLGNQPQH
cdr3_length: 11; v_call: TRBV4-2; cdr3_aa: ASSPSGSEEQY
cdr3_length: 10; v_call: TRBV11-2; cdr3_aa: ASSSQYWGGF
cdr3_length: 13; v_call: TRBV4-3; cdr3_aa: ASSQRLVTGYEQY
cdr3_length: 10; v_call: TRBV11-1; cdr3_aa: ATRDNYNEQF
cdr3_length: 11; v_call: TRBV28; cdr3_aa: ASSWDRGYGYT
cdr3_length: 14; v_call: TRBV5-1; cdr3_aa: ASSFRQAQRDTEAF
cdr3_length: 13; v_call: TRBV4-2; cdr3_aa: ASITSRGKNTEAF
cdr3_length: 11; v_call: TRBV18; cdr3_aa: ASRGQLNTEAF
cdr3_length: 13; v_call: TRBV29-1; cdr3_aa: SVPQTGTERYGYT
cdr3_length: 13; v_call: TRBV7-3; cdr3_aa: ASSPRGGVGNTIY
cdr3_length: 14; v_call: TRBV5-1; cdr3_aa: ASSLPTSGGANEQF
cdr3_length: 12; v_call: TRBV3-1/TRBV3-2; cdr3_aa: ASSSRGAYTEAF
cdr3_length: 10; v_call: TRBV25-1; cdr3_aa: ASGGSHNTIY
cdr3_length: 13; v_call: TRBV4-2; cdr3_aa: ASSQGLASYNEQF
cdr3_length: 14; v_call: TRBV11-2; cdr3_aa: ASSLDRRGGIDEQY
cdr3_length: 12; v_call: TRBV18; cdr3_aa: ASSPDRGVNGYT
cdr3_length: 12; v_call: TRBV5-4; cdr3_aa: ASSLERFWAEQF
cdr3_length: 11; v_call: TRBV6-5; cdr3_aa: ASSYDSGTEAF
cdr3_length: 14; v_call: TRBV5-1; cdr3_aa: ASSLLSGRATNEQF
cdr3_length: 11; v_call: TRBV7-3; cdr3_aa: ASSLQPGLKLF
cdr3_length: 12; v_call: TRBV7-9; cdr3_aa: ASSYIGDSYGYT
cdr3_length: 18; v_call: TRBV14; cdr3_aa: ASSQVRSTAPGYSGNTIY
cdr3_length: 12; v_call: TRBV30; cdr3_aa: AWSKGGTRETQY
cdr3_length: 12; v_call: TRBV4-1; cdr3_aa: ASSQDQTNYGYT
cdr3_length: 14; v_call: TRBV4-1; cdr3_aa: ASSQFRGSYNSPLH
cdr3_length: 13; v_call: TRBV5-6; cdr3_aa: ASSLGTTYNSPLH
cdr3_length: 13; v_call: TRBV7-9; cdr3_aa: ASSQGQAAYNEQF
cdr3_length: 11; v_call: TRBV3-1/TRBV3-2; cdr3_aa: ASSHEGSQPQH
cdr3_length: 13; v_call: TRBV4-1; cdr3_aa: ASSLGEGVLYEQY
cdr3_length: 13; v_call: TRBV2; cdr3_aa: ASSPGQGRYNEQF
cdr3_length: 13; v_call: TRBV5-1; cdr3_aa: ASSPGGTPNTEAF
cdr3_length: 14; v_call: TRBV9; cdr3_aa: ASSARLAGPSDTQY
cdr3_length: 11; v_call: TRBV7-9; cdr3_aa: ASSLGDTVGAF
cdr3_length: 12; v_call: TRBV5-1; cdr3_aa: ASSSAGDPYGYT